This entry is about one TCR beta chain. The target antigen is unknown. Trimming removed 3 bases at V and 0 bases at J, with 10 bases between. CDR1 is MGHRA and CDR2 is YSYEKL in the germline V gene. The CDR3 runs to 15 residues. This entry belongs to a study of graft-versus-host responses after intestinal transplantation. Across the study: Each recipient received anti-thymocyte globulin induction, then tacrolimus and steroids for 3 to 4 years. Broader study findings: An association linked early post-transplant HvG declines with peak circulating GvH clone levels. The marrow of recipients harbored GvH clones, and ileum or blood showed some of them first. Individuals who had graft-donor T cell macrochimerism had allografts that showed high graft-versus-host to host-versus-graft clonal ratios.

Processing was applied to graft tissue in order to liberate intraepithelial and lamina propria lymphocytes. Repertoires were generated with immunoSEQ multiplex PCR, while TCRdb's copy carries only in-frame clones and drops some. This repertoire shows about 60,000 clones, approximately 91% found once; its top ten account for approximately 1.7%. The chain uses TRBV4-1 and TRBJ2-3; D is ambiguous. This TCR came from a human patient who received an intestinal transplant, so some T cells may come from the graft donor. This specimen was ileum tissue, taken around 350 days after transplant. CDR3 sequence (DNA): TGCGCCAGCAGCCACAGGACGGATAGCACAGATACGCAGTATTTT. This codes for CASSHRTDSTDTQYF.